A single sample is the source of the 22 T cell receptor beta chains below, sequenced in a study of CD8+ T cells in alopecia areata (dated by TCRdb to 2016 to 2019). Interpreted using the paper, the time point label stands for: baseline before oral tofacitinib. Library prep was done by the immunoSEQ multiplex PCR assay. RNA was extracted from all samples and reverse transcribed into cDNA as template for TCR sequencing. TCRdb re-hosts the immuneACCESS table, in-frame sequences only. Its copies lack some clones; in the studies checked, an unresolved V gene accounts for under half of them, and the cause for the rest is not known. Across this sample there are about 200,000 clones, with around three fifths seen only once. Jointly, the top ten make up approximately 0.44% of the sample. Sequenced material: CD4+ T cells sorted from blood, taken at week 0. These receptors were collected from a human donor with alopecia areata.

V usage is TRBV19 and J usage is TRBJ1-1, with 8 bases fitting TRBD1. CDR3 length: 13 residues. The germline V gene has CDR1 LNHDA and CDR2 SQIVND (reference sequence). V dropped 10 bases and J dropped 4; count of bases not matched to a gene: 8. The CDR3 coding sequence is TGTGCCACCCAACGGACAGGGCGCACTGAAGCTTTCTTT. Residues: CATQRTGRTEAFF.

Ten or more counts support this clone. This chain links TRBV28 with TRBJ1-1, with D possibly TRBD1 on 5 matching bases. Looked up from germline, CDR1 is MDHEN and CDR2 is SYDVKM. The CDR3 has 14 residues. The ends were cut back, 5 bases at V and 0 bases at J, with 10 bases in the middle. CDR3 nucleotides: TGTGCCAGCAGTCCAGGGTCGGTGAACACTGAAGCTTTCTTT. It specifies CASSPGSVNTEAFF.

The J gene is TRBJ2-2, the V gene TRBV14; D unclear. Germline values: CDR1 SGHDN, CDR2 FVKESK. The ends were cut back, 7 bases at V and 0 bases at J, with 12 bases in the middle. CDR3 size: 15 residues. CDR3 loop: CASKEGFTNTGELFF. The CDR3 nucleotides read TGTGCCAGCAAGGAAGGGTTTACGAACACCGGGGAGCTGTTTTTT.

The rearrangement uses TRBV27 and TRBJ1-1, with D hard to call. Trimming left V 4 bases short and J 0 bases short, with 9 bases between. In germline, CDR1 is MNHEY, CDR2 SMNVEV (reference sequence). The CDR3 length is 14 residues. The CDR3 protein is CASSYRRLNTEAFF. CDR3 in DNA: TGTGCCAGCAGTTACAGAAGGTTGAACACTGAAGCTTTCTTT.

Only a few counts were recorded for this clone. This chain links TRBV6-6 with TRBJ2-3; 12 nucleotides align to TRBD2. Trimming took 2 bases from V and 3 from J; bases not matched to a gene: 3. Germline CDR1 is MNHNY and CDR2 is SVGAGI (reference sequence). The CDR3 is 16 amino acids. CDR3: CASSYPGTSGTDTQYF. CDR3 in DNA: TGTGCCAGCAGTTACCCCGGGACTAGCGGGACAGATACGCAGTATTTT.

V gene TRBV27 combines with J gene TRBJ1-1; TRBD1 might be the D (5 bases). V lost 6 bases to trimming and J lost 7 bases, with 12 bases between them. The CDR3 totals 12 residues. Per the germline V gene, CDR1 is MNHEY and CDR2 is SMNVEV (reference sequence). As DNA, the CDR3 is TGTGCCAGCAGCGGAAGACAGCTTGAAGCTTTCTTT. It encodes CASSGRQLEAFF.

The V and J genes are TRBV25-1 and TRBJ2-2, with D tentatively TRBD1 (6 bases). V lost 10 bases, J lost 2 bases, and 14 bases lay in between. Looked up from germline, CDR1 is MGHDK and CDR2 is SYGVNS. The CDR3 loop spans 14 amino acids. The CDR3: CATTNRENTGELFF. In nucleotides, the CDR3 is TGTGCCACTACTAACAGGGAAAACACCGGGGAGCTGTTTTTT. Complete variable domain (other parts from reference TRBV25-1 and TRBJ2-2): EADIYQTPRYLVIGTGKKITLECSQTMGHDKMYWYQQDPGMELHLIHYSYGVNSTEKGDLSSESTVSRIRTEHFPLTLESARPSHTSQYLCATTNRENTGELFFGEGSRLTVL.

The J gene is TRBJ1-4, the V gene TRBV10-3; no firm D call. Trimming took 7 bases from V and 5 from J, leaving 11 bases between them. CDR3 size: 13 residues. Germline V gene lookup returns CDR1 ENHRY and CDR2 SYGVKD. The chain's CDR3 is CAIKSELNEKLFF. CDR3 in DNA: TGTGCCATCAAGTCCGAACTGAATGAAAAACTGTTTTTT.

The chain carries TRBV7-2 and TRBJ2-7; D is undetermined. CDR1 is SGHTA, CDR2 FQGNSA, per germline. The ends were cut back, 4 bases at V and 7 bases at J, with 11 bases in the middle. There are 12 residues in the CDR3. CDR3 sequence (DNA): TGTGCCAGCAGCTCTAGGGCGCGGGAGCAGTACTTC. This codes for CASSSRAREQYF. Full variable domain (rest looked up from reference TRBV7-2 and TRBJ2-7): GAGVSQSPSNKVTEKGKDVELRCDPISGHTALYWYRQSLGQGLEFLIYFQGNSAPDKSGLPSDRFSAERTGGSVSTLTIQRTQQEDSAVYLCASSSRAREQYFGPGTRLTVT.

The rearrangement uses TRBV4-1 and TRBJ2-1, with D unclear. Germline V gene sequence: CDR1 MGHRA, CDR2 YSYEKL. The CDR3 sequence is 14 residues long. V lost 3 bases and J lost 5, with 11 bases in between. The CDR3 reads CASSHVTVNNEQFF. The CDR3 nucleotides are TGCGCCAGCAGCCACGTGACGGTGAACAATGAGCAGTTCTTC.

The sample holds one count of this clone. The chain has TRBV4-1 and TRBJ2-7; D may be TRBD1 (6 bases). Germline V gene data show CDR1 as MGHRA and CDR2 as YSYEKL. V lost 3 bases to trimming and J lost 0 bases, with 15 bases between them. The length of the CDR3 is 16 residues. The CDR3 DNA reads as TGCGCCAGCAGCCAGGATGACAGGCTCCCCTCCTACGAGCAGTACTTC. Its protein is CASSQDDRLPSYEQYF.

The V gene is TRBV29-1, the J gene TRBJ2-1, with 11 bases identical to TRBD1. The CDR3 covers 14 residues. The germline V gene has CDR1 SQVTM and CDR2 ANQGSEA. Trimming took 3 bases from V and 9 from J; bases not matched to a gene: 7. The CDR3 region is CSVDGQGASGEQFF. The CDR3 DNA sequence: TGCAGCGTTGACGGACAGGGGGCTAGTGGTGAGCAGTTCTTC.

The chain has TRBV9 and TRBJ1-1; D call uncertain. CDR1 SGDLS and CDR2 YYNGEE come from the germline V gene. The ends were cut back, 0 bases at V and 0 bases at J, with 3 bases in the middle. The CDR3 consists of 13 residues. CDR3 protein: CASSVDLNTEAFF. CDR3 coding DNA: TGTGCCAGCAGCGTAGATTTGAACACTGAAGCTTTCTTT. Full variable domain (missing parts from reference TRBV9 and TRBJ1-1): DSGVTQTPKHLITATGQRVTLRCSPRSGDLSVYWYQQSLDQGLQFLIQYYNGEERAKGNILERFSAQQFPDLHSELNLSSLELGDSALYFCASSVDLNTEAFFGQGTRLTVV.

The J gene is TRBJ2-7, the V gene TRBV29-1; 7 bases line up with TRBD2. The V gene's germline CDR1 is SQVTM and CDR2 ANQGSEA. With 4 bases clipped from V and 1 base from J, the junction kept 4 bases outside the gene matches. The CDR3 consists of 13 residues. CDR3: CSVVGGGSYEQYF. The CDR3 DNA reads TGCAGCGTTGTCGGCGGGGGTTCCTACGAGCAGTACTTC.

In this sample, this clone turned up a few times. The rearrangement joins TRBV5-1 to TRBJ2-7, with D possibly matching TRBD1 (5 bases). With 4 bases removed from V and 0 bases from J, the gap between germline ends came to 8 bases. This CDR3 region has 13 residues. Germline V CDR1 and CDR2: SGHRS, YFSETQ. The DNA of the CDR3 is TGCGCCAGCAGCGCGGACACCTCCTACGAGCAGTACTTC. This translates into CASSADTSYEQYF.

As regards this clone: A junction boundary mismatches the germline segment, possibly from a read error. The V call is TRBV7-7, the J call TRBJ2-1; 8 nucleotides line up with TRBD1. Germline V gives CDR1 SSHAT, CDR2 FNYEAQ (reference sequence). CDR3 length: 17 amino acids. CDR3 DNA: TGTGCTAGCAGCCCCGAACCAGGGGGCGCGGGGAGGAATGAGCAGTTCTTC. Its protein is CASSPEPGGAGRNEQFF.

V is TRBV6-5 and J is TRBJ1-3; D call uncertain. CDR3 size: 14 residues. Germline V gene lookup returns CDR1 MNHEY and CDR2 SVGAGI. Trimming cost V 8 bases and J 0 bases, with 11 bases left between them. The DNA for the CDR3 is TGTGCCAGCGCTCCGGGCCCCTCTGGAAACACCATATATTTT. Residues: CASAPGPSGNTIYF.

The chain combines TRBV13 with TRBJ1-3, with D tentatively TRBD1 (6 bases). Germline V gene data show CDR1 as PRHDT and CDR2 as FYEKMQ (reference sequence). The CDR3 contains 14 residues. V was trimmed by 5 bases and J by 6 bases, leaving 14 bases between them. The CDR3 DNA reads as TGTGCCAGCAGCCTCCGGACAGCTGAAAACACCATATATTTT. Translation: CASSLRTAENTIYF.

V is TRBV15 and J is TRBJ1-3; D is perhaps TRBD1 (5 bases). CDR3 size: 15 residues. V was clipped by 1 base and J by 0 bases, with 7 bases between them. Germline V gives CDR1 LNHNV, CDR2 YYDKDF (reference sequence). As DNA, the CDR3 is TGTGCCACCAGCAGAGGAGGGACCTCTGGAAACACCATATATTTT. Protein product: CATSRGGTSGNTIYF.

The V call is TRBV4-1, the J call TRBJ2-3, with D perhaps matching TRBD2 (6 bases). Germline-derived CDR1 and CDR2 are MGHRA and YSYEKL. CDR3 length: 14 amino acids. The germline V and J ends were trimmed by 5 bases and 6 bases, with 15 bases remaining between them. CDR3 DNA: TGCGCCAGCAGCGTCCGGTGGGCGGGGGATACGCAGTATTTT. Its translation: CASSVRWAGDTQYF.

CDR3 bases: TGTGCCACCACACGGACAGGGAGTGAACACAATGAGCAGTTCTTC. Translation gives CATTRTGSEHNEQFF. The chain carries TRBV6-1 and TRBJ2-1; 8 positions match TRBD1. With 10 bases clipped from V and 5 bases from J, the junction kept 13 bases outside the gene matches. This CDR3 is 15 amino acids long. Germline lookup yields CDR1 MNHNS and CDR2 SASEGT.

The CDR3 DNA reads as TGTGCCAGCAGTGGGACCCCAGCGGTGGATCAGCCCCAGCATTTT. It encodes CASSGTPAVDQPQHF. The chain couples TRBV6-5 to TRBJ1-5; D is perhaps TRBD1 (5 bases). Germline values: CDR1 MNHEY, CDR2 SVGAGI. There are 15 residues in the CDR3. Trimming left V 5 bases short and J 5 bases short, with 16 bases between.